In its sample, the clone carrying this T cell receptor (beta chain) was seen once. The CDR3 contains 15 residues. The germline V and J ends were trimmed by 1 base and 2 bases, with 9 bases remaining between them. Germline CDR1 is LGHNA and CDR2 is YNFKEQ. This sample was taken from a study of shared clonotypes between healthy human individuals. Generated by immunoSEQ multiplex PCR, the TCRdb table keeps only in-frame clones and is missing some. Found here are fewer than 1.8 million clones, roughly 98.5% of them singletons; the top ten hold approximately 0.38%. Sequencing used naive CD4+ T cells sorted from blood. Subset reported: CD45RA+ positively selected. This chain connects TRBV4-2 to TRBJ1-5, with unresolved D. This TCR derives from a man in his thirties or forties in good health. DNA of the CDR3: TGTGCCAGCAGCCAAGTGAATCCCGGCAATCAGCCCCAGCATTTT. This sequence encodes CASSQVNPGNQPQHF.